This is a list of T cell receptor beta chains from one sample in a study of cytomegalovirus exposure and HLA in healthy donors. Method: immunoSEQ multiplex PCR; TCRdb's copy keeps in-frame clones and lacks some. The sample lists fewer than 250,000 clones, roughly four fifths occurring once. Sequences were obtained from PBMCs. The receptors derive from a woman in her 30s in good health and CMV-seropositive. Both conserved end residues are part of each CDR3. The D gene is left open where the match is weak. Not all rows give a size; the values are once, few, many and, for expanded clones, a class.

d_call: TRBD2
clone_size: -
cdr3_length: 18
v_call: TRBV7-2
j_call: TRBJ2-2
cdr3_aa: CASSLDDGRASWAGELFF

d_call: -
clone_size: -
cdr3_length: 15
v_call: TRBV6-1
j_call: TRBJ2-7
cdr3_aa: CASSEAGGESYEQYF

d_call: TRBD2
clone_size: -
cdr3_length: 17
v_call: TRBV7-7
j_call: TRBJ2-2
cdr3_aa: CASSSGLAVGGTGELFF

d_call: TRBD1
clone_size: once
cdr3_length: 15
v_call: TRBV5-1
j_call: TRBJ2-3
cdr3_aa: CASSWDRAGTDTQYF

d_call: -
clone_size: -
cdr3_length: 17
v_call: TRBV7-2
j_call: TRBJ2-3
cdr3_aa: CASSLIWQGMSADTQYF

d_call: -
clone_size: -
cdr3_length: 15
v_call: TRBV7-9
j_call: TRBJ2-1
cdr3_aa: CASSPSSSYYNEQFF

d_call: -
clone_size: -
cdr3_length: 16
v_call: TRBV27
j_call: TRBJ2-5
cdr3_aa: CASSLFGSPEGETQYF

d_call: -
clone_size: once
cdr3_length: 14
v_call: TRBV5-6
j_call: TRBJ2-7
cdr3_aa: CASSPGRGSYEQYF

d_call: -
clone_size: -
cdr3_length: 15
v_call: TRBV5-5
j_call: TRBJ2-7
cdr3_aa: CASSPDQLSSYEQYF

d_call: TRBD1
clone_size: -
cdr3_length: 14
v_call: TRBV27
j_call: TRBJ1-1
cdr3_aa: CASTRQGVDTEAFF

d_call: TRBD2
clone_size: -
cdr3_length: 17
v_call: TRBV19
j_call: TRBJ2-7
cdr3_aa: CASSTGTSGRRSYEQYF

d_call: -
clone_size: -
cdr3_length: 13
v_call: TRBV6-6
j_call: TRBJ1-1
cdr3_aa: CASSADTSTEAFF